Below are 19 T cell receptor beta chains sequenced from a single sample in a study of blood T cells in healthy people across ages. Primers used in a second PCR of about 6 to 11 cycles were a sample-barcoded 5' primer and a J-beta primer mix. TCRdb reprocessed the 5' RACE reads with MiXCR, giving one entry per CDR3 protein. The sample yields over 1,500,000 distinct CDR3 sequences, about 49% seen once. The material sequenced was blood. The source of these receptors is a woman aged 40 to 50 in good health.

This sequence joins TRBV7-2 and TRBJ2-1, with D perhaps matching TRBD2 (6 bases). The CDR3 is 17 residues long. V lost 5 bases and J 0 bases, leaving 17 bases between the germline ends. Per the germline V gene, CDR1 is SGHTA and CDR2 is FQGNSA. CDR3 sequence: CASSHLARESSYNEQFF. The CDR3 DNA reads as TGTGCCAGCAGCCACCTAGCGAGGGAGAGCTCCTACAATGAGCAGTTCTTC. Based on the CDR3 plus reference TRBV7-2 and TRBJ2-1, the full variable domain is GAGVSQSPSNKVTEKGKDVELRCDPISGHTALYWYRQSLGQGLEFLIYFQGNSAPDKSGLPSDRFSAERTGGSVSTLTIQRTQQEDSAVYLCASSHLARESSYNEQFFGPGTRLTVL.

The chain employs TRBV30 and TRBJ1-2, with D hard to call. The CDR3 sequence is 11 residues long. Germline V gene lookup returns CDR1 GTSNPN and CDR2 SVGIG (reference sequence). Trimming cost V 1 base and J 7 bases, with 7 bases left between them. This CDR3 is CAWSDDGGYTF. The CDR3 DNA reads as TGTGCCTGGAGTGACGACGGTGGCTACACCTTC.

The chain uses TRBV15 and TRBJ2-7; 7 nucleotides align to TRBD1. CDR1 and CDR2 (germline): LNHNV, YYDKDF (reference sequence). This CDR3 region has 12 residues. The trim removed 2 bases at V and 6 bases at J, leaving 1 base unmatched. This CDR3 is CATSRNRGEQYF. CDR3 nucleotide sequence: TGTGCCACCAGCAGAAACAGGGGCGAGCAGTACTTC.

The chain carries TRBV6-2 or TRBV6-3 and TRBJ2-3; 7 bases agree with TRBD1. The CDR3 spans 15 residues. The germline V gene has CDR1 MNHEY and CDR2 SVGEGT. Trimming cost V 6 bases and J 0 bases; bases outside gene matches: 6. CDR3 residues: CASSSDRISTDTQYF. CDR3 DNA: TGTGCCAGCAGCTCGGACAGGATCAGCACAGATACGCAGTATTTT.

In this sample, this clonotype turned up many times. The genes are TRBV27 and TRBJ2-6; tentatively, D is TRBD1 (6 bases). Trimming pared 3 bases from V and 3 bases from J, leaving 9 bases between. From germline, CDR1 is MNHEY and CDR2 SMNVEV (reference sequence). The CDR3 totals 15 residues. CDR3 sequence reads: CASSLSGVGANVLTF. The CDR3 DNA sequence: TGTGCCAGCAGTTTGTCAGGGGTTGGGGCCAACGTCCTGACTTTC.

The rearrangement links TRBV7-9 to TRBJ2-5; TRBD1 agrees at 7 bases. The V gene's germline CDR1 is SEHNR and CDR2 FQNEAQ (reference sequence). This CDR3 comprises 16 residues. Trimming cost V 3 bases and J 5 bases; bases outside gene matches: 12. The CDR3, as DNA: TGTGCCAGCAGCTTCCCGACAGGGAAGGGAACGGAGACCCAGTACTTC. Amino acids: CASSFPTGKGTETQYF. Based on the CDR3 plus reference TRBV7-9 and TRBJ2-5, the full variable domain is DTGVSQNPRHKITKRGQNVTFRCDPISEHNRLYWYRQTLGQGPEFLTYFQNEAQLEKSRLLSDRFSAERPKGSFSTLEIQRTEQGDSAMYLCASSFPTGKGTETQYFGPGTRLLVL.

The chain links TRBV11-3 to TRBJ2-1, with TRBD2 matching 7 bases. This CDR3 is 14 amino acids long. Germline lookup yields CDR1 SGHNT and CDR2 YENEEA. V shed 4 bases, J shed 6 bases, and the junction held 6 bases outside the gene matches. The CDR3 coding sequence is TGTGCCAGCAGCTCCCGAAGCGGGATCAATGAGCAGTTCTTC. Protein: CASSSRSGINEQFF.

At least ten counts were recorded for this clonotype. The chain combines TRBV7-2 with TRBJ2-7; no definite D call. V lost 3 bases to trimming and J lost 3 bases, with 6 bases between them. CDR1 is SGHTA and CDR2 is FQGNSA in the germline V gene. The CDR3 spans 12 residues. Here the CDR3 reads CASSLNHYEQYF. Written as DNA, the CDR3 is TGTGCCAGCAGCTTGAACCACTACGAGCAGTACTTC. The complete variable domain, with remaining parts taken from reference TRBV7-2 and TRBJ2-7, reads GAGVSQSPSNKVTEKGKDVELRCDPISGHTALYWYRQSLGQGLEFLIYFQGNSAPDKSGLPSDRFSAERTGGSVSTLTIQRTQQEDSAVYLCASSLNHYEQYFGPGTRLTVT.

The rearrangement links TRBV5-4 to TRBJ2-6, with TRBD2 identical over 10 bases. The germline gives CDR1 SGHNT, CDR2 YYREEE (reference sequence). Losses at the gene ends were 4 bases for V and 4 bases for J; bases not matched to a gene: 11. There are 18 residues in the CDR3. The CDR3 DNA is TGTGCCAGCAGCAGCGCGCCTAGCGGGGGCTCAGGGGCCAACGTCCTGACTTTC. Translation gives CASSSAPSGGSGANVLTF.

The CDR3 coding sequence is TGCGCCAGCAGCCAAGATCACAGGACAAACACAGATACGCAGTATTTT. Its translation is CASSQDHRTNTDTQYF. The chain combines TRBV4-3 with TRBJ2-3; weak D call: TRBD1 (5 bases). The germline V gene has CDR1 LGHNA and CDR2 YSLEER. V lost 0 bases to trimming and J lost 2 bases, with 12 bases between them. The CDR3 runs 16 residues.

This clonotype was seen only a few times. The CDR3 coding sequence is TGCAGTGCTTCCACTAGCGGGGTTACAGATACGCAGTATTTT. Residues: CSASTSGVTDTQYF. This chain uses TRBV20-1 with TRBJ2-3; the match to TRBD2 covers 10 bases. In germline, CDR1 is DFQATT, CDR2 SNEGSKA (reference sequence). CDR3 length: 14 amino acids. After removal of 5 bases from V and 3 bases from J, the junction contained 5 bases not matched to a gene.

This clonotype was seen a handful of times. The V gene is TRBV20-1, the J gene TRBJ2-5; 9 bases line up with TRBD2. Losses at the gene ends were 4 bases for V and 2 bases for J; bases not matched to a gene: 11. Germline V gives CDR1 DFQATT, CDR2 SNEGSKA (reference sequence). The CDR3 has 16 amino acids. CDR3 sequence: CSAIPISGGPQETQYF. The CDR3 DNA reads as TGCAGTGCTATTCCGATTAGCGGGGGACCTCAAGAGACCCAGTACTTC.

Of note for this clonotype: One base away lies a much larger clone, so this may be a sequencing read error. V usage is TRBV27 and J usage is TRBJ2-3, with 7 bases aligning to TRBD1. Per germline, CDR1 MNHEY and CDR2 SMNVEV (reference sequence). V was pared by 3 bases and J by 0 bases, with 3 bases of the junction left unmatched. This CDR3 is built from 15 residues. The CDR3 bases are TGTGCCAGCAGTTTTGGGACAGCTAGCACAGATACGCAGTATTTT. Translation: CASSFGTASTDTQYF.

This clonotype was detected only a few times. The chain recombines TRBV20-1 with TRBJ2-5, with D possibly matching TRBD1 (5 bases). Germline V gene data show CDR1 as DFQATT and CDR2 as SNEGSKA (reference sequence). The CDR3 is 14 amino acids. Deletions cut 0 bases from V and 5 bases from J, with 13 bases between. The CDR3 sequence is CSARDLMGRETQYF. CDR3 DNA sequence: TGCAGTGCTAGAGATCTCATGGGGCGCGAGACCCAGTACTTC.

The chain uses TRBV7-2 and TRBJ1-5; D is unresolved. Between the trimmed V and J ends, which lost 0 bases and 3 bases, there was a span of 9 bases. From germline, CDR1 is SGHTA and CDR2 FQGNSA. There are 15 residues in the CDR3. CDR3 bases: TGTGCCAGCAGCTTAGCAAGAGGTAACAATCAGCCCCAGCATTTT. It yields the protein CASSLARGNNQPQHF.

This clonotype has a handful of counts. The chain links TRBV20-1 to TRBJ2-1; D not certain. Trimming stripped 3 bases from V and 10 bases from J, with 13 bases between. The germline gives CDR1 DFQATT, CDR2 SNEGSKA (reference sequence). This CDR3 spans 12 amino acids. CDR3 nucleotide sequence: TGCAGTGCTAGTGAACAGCTGTGGGAGCAGTTCTTC. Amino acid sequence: CSASEQLWEQFF.

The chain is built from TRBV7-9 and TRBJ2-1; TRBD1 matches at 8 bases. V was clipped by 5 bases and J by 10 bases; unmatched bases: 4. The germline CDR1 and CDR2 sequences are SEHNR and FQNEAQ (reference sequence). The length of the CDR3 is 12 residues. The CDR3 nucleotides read TGTGCCAGCAGCCCCGGACAGGGAGAGCAGTTCTTC. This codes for CASSPGQGEQFF.

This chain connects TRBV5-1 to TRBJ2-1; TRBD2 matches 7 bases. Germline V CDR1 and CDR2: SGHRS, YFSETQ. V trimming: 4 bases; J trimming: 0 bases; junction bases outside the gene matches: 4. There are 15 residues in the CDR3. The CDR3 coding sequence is TGCGCCAGCAGCGCGACTAGCCTCTCCTACAATGAGCAGTTCTTC. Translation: CASSATSLSYNEQFF.

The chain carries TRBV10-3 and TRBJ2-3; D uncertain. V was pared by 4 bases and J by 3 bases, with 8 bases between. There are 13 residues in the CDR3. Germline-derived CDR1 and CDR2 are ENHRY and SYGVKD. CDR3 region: CAISVTPTDTQYF. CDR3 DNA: TGTGCCATCAGTGTAACCCCTACAGATACGCAGTATTTT.